The 29 T cell receptor beta chains below were found in one sample sequenced in a study of T cell clonality in common variable immunodeficiency. The study's findings and limits: Reportedly, TCR beta sequences from common variable immunodeficiency showed fewer deletions and N-nucleotide insertions.

The antigens these receptors bind are not known. Clones were sequenced by immunoSEQ multiplex PCR, and TCRdb holds only the in-frame ones, with some missing. Listed for the sample are 21,000 or so clones, none seen a single time. The sequenced sample was peripheral blood mononuclear cells. These receptors came from a human donor with common variable immunodeficiency.

This clone has at least ten counts. The CDR3 end lies 3 residues beyond the end of the read and is filled in from the germline J gene. The V and J genes are TRBV5-4 and TRBJ2-7; TRBD2 matches 8 bases. CDR3 length equals 14 residues. V dropped 6 bases and J dropped 3; count of bases not matched to a gene: 8. Germline V lookup: CDR1 SGHNT, CDR2 YYREEE (reference sequence). The sequenced CDR3 bases are TGTGCCAGCACGGGCGGGGGGCCGGTCTACGAG. As protein: CASTGGGPVYE. The whole CDR3 is CASTGGGPVYEQYF.

This clone was seen repeatedly, ten times or more. The read falls 3 residues short of the CDR3 end, and the missing part is taken from the germline J gene. This rearrangement joins TRBV5-1 to TRBJ2-5; TRBD2 might be the D (5 bases). In germline, CDR1 is SGHRS, CDR2 YFSETQ. The CDR3 runs 16 residues. V gave up 4 bases and J gave up 1 base, with 17 bases separating them. The CDR3: CASSPSSAGLQETQYF. The sequenced CDR3 bases are TGCGCCAGCAGCCCCTCCTCTGCGGGCCTCCAAGAGACC.

On this clone: The CDR3 end is not reached by the read, which stops 3 residues before it; the germline J gene fills it in. The gene calls are TRBV11-3 and TRBJ2-5; the match to TRBD1 covers 9 bases. V lost 5 bases and J lost 2; bases outside the gene matches: 6. This CDR3 region has 15 residues. In germline, CDR1 is SGHNT, CDR2 YENEEA. CDR3 sequence reads: CASSLRTGAQETQYF. CDR3 bases read: TGTGCCAGCAGCCTCCGGACAGGGGCACAAGAGACC. Full variable domain (rest looked up from reference TRBV11-3 and TRBJ2-5): EAGVVQSPRYKIIEKKQPVAFWCNPISGHNTLYWYLQNLGQGPELLIRYENEEAVDDSQLPKDRFSAERLKGVDSTLKIQPAELGDSAVYLCASSLRTGAQETQYFGPGTRLLVL.

This clone was found many times. The observed sequence ends 3 residues before the CDR3 terminus, with the missing tail filled in from the germline J gene. This chain uses TRBV6-2 or TRBV6-3 with TRBJ2-1; possibly TRBD2 for D (7 bases). Trimming cost V 6 bases and J 7 bases, with 19 bases left between them. Germline V gene data show CDR1 as MNHEY and CDR2 as SVGEGT. CDR3 length equals 15 residues. This CDR3 reads CASSLPVGGRNEQFF. Incomplete CDR3 DNA: TGTGCCAGCAGCCTCCCCGTCGGGGGGCGGAATGAG.

As to this clone: The CDR3 end falls 3 residues outside the read, so it is completed with the germline J gene. V is TRBV20-1 and J is TRBJ1-2; TRBD1 matches 11 bases. This CDR3 spans 13 amino acids. Germline values: CDR1 DFQATT, CDR2 SNEGSKA (reference sequence). J gave up 7 bases and V 3 bases, and 4 bases lay outside the gene matches. CDR3 bases read: TGCAGTGCTAGGGACAGGGGGCGGGGTGGC. It encodes CSARDRGRGG. The complete CDR3 sequence is CSARDRGRGGYTF.

This clone was picked up many times. Read data end 3 residues before the CDR3 end; the end is taken from the germline J gene. The chain combines TRBV20-1 with TRBJ1-2; a possible D gene is TRBD1 (5 bases). Deletions cut 3 bases from V and 4 bases from J, with 9 bases between. This CDR3 region has 12 residues. CDR1 and CDR2 from the germline V gene are DFQATT and SNEGSKA (reference sequence). The CDR3 sequence is CSASGGVYGYTF. CDR3 bases read: TGCAGTGCTAGTGGGGGGGTCTATGGC.

Ten or more counts support this clone. The CDR3 end falls 3 residues outside the read, so it is completed with the germline J gene. V is TRBV20-1 and J is TRBJ2-5; D may be TRBD2 (7 bases). Trimming took 0 bases from V and 5 from J, leaving 13 bases between them. The length of the CDR3 is 14 residues. Germline loops: CDR1 DFQATT, CDR2 SNEGSKA (reference sequence). CDR3 loop: CSARDAGALETQYF. Partial CDR3 DNA: TGCAGTGCTAGAGATGCGGGGGCGTTGGAGACC.

This clone came up many times. The CDR3 extends 3 residues past the end of the read, so its final part is completed from the germline J gene. The chain combines TRBV20-1 with TRBJ2-1; 11 bases align to TRBD2. J gave up 6 bases and V 6 bases, and 7 bases lay outside the gene matches. Germline loops: CDR1 DFQATT, CDR2 SNEGSKA (reference sequence). The CDR3 contains 14 residues. The sequenced part of the CDR3 DNA is TGCAGTGCCATAGCGGGGGGGTCTCTCAATGAG. Translated: CSAIAGGSLNE. Given in full, the CDR3 is CSAIAGGSLNEQFF.

This clone occurred many times. The sequence runs out 3 residues before the end of the CDR3; the remainder is reconstructed from the germline J gene. The chain joins TRBV19 to TRBJ2-5, with 8 nucleotides matching TRBD2. CDR1 is LNHDA and CDR2 is SQIVND in the germline V gene (reference sequence). The V and J ends lost 5 bases and 5 bases, in that order; junction bases with no gene match: 1. The CDR3 spans 12 residues. The CDR3 protein is CASSLAGETQYF. Incomplete CDR3 DNA: TGTGCCAGTAGTTTAGCGGGGGAGACC.

This clone appeared many times. The CDR3 extends 3 residues past the end of the read, so its final part is completed from the germline J gene. This rearrangement joins TRBV5-5 to TRBJ2-7; 7 nucleotides match TRBD1. CDR1 is SGHKS, CDR2 YYEKEE, per germline (reference sequence). V shed 4 bases and J 3 bases; nucleotides not matched to a gene: 10. This CDR3 is 15 amino acids long. Here the CDR3 reads CASSARQGISYEQYF. The CDR3 bases that were read are TGTGCCAGCAGCGCACGACAGGGTATAAGCTACGAG.

This clone has a count of ten or more. The read stops 3 residues short of the end of the CDR3; the missing end is completed from the germline J gene. V is TRBV28 and J is TRBJ1-1; D gene unclear. V lost 4 bases to trimming and J lost 7 bases, with 22 bases between them. The CDR3 extends over 16 amino acids. The V gene's germline CDR1 is MDHEN and CDR2 SYDVKM. The CDR3 region is CASSSIAGERMNEAFF. The CDR3 DNA, read in part, is TGTGCCAGCAGTTCCATCGCCGGGGAGCGTATGAATGAA.

In its sample, this clone was seen many times. The read halts 3 residues ahead of the CDR3 end, with the missing end drawn from the germline J gene. V gene TRBV29-1 combines with J gene TRBJ2-2, with TRBD1 matching 8 bases. This CDR3 is built from 16 residues. V shed 4 bases and J 4 bases; nucleotides not matched to a gene: 11. Germline V gene data show CDR1 as SQVTM and CDR2 as ANQGSEA. The sequenced CDR3 bases are TGCAGCGTTGTAGCTAAGGGACAGGTGGTCACCGGGGAG. Encoded protein: CSVVAKGQVVTGE. Given in full, the CDR3 is CSVVAKGQVVTGELFF.

This clone was picked up many times. The missing CDR3 end, 3 residues past where the read stops, is filled in from the germline J gene. V and J are TRBV20-1 and TRBJ1-2; 8 bases map to TRBD1. Trimming removed 1 base from V and 4 bases from J; junction bases left unmatched: 8. Germline-derived CDR1 and CDR2 are DFQATT and SNEGSKA (reference sequence). The length of the CDR3 is 15 residues. This CDR3 is CSARGLQGEGYGYTF. Partial CDR3 DNA: TGCAGTGCTAGAGGGCTACAGGGGGAGGGCTATGGC.

This clone has at least ten counts. The sequenced fragment ends 3 residues before the CDR3 boundary, so the rest is inferred from the germline J gene. Other DNA sequences in the same sample also yield this CDR3. The rearrangement joins TRBV18 to TRBJ2-7; tentative D call: TRBD1 (5 bases). Germline V gene sequence: CDR1 KGHSH, CDR2 LQKENI. Trimming removed 3 bases at V and 2 bases at J, with 14 bases between. The CDR3 extends over 15 amino acids. The CDR3 DNA, read in part, is TGTGCCAGCTCACCTCCCACTGGACAAGCCTACGAG. This codes for CASSPPTGQAYE. The entire CDR3 protein reads CASSPPTGQAYEQYF.

With respect to this clone: The read terminates 3 residues before the CDR3 end, so the remaining end is supplied by the germline J gene. The chain links TRBV7-2 to TRBJ2-1, with 7 bases identical to TRBD2. Germline V gene data show CDR1 as SGHTA and CDR2 as FQGNSA. CDR3 length: 16 residues. Trimming at V came to 0 bases and at J to 0 bases, leaving 2 bases not matched to a gene. CDR3 protein: CASSLARTSSYNEQFF. Partial CDR3 DNA: TGTGCCAGCAGCTTAGCTAGGACTAGCTCCTACAATGAG.

This clone was counted many times. The sequenced fragment ends 3 residues before the CDR3 boundary, so the rest is inferred from the germline J gene. The rearrangement joins TRBV7-9 to TRBJ1-5, with 8 positions matching TRBD1. The V gene's germline CDR1 is SEHNR and CDR2 FQNEAQ (reference sequence). V was pared by 8 bases and J by 5 bases, with 11 bases of the junction left unmatched. The CDR3 is made up of 15 amino acids. CDR3 DNA, as far as it was read: TGTGCCAGCTCAAGCAGACAGGGGCCTTATCAGCCC. Its protein is CASSSRQGPYQP. The full CDR3 protein is CASSSRQGPYQPQHF.

This clone was seen many times. The read halts 3 residues ahead of the CDR3 end, with the missing end drawn from the germline J gene. The chain uses TRBV7-3 and TRBJ2-2; D may be TRBD1 (5 bases). The CDR3 sequence is 13 residues long. Trimming removed 3 bases from V and 7 bases from J, with 9 bases in between. Looked up from germline, CDR1 is SGHTA and CDR2 is FQGTGA. The sequenced part of the CDR3 DNA is TGTGCCAGCAGCTTCCTGCAGGGCGGGGAG. Protein: CASSFLQGGE. The whole CDR3 region reads CASSFLQGGELFF.

This clone was detected a few times. Read coverage stops 3 residues before the CDR3 terminus; the germline J gene supplies the remainder. The chain links TRBV6-4 to TRBJ2-1, with 10 bases fitting TRBD2. Trimming cost V 3 bases and J 4 bases; bases outside gene matches: 0. CDR3 length equals 14 residues. Germline assignment: CDR1 MRHNA and CDR2 SNTAGT. The sequenced part of the CDR3 DNA is TGTGCCAGCAGTGAACTAGCGGGGTACAATGAG. The encoded protein is CASSELAGYNE. The entire CDR3 reads CASSELAGYNEQFF.

This clone was counted at least ten times. The read is 3 residues too short to cover the CDR3 end, so that end is filled in from the germline J gene. This chain connects TRBV20-1 to TRBJ1-3, with 8 bases that match TRBD1. Germline trimming cut 6 bases from V and 3 bases from J; bases unmatched to any gene: 10. This CDR3 contains 15 residues. CDR1 DFQATT and CDR2 SNEGSKA come from the germline V gene (reference sequence). The CDR3 loop reads CSAQGAFPDGNTIYF. The sequenced part of the CDR3 DNA is TGCAGTGCCCAGGGGGCATTTCCGGATGGAAACACC.

In this sample, this clone is medium-sized (0.01 to 0.1%). Read coverage stops 3 residues before the CDR3 terminus; the germline J gene supplies the remainder. This chain uses TRBV30 with TRBJ2-1, with 7 positions matching TRBD2. Per the germline V gene, CDR1 is GTSNPN and CDR2 is SVGIG (reference sequence). The CDR3 has 13 amino acids. V was pared by 2 bases and J by 5 bases, with 3 bases of the junction left unmatched. The DNA read from the CDR3 is TGTGCCTGGAGTACGGGGAGGGACAATGAG. Its protein product is CAWSTGRDNE. The entire CDR3 protein is CAWSTGRDNEQFF.

This clone appeared many times. The read stops 3 residues short of the end of the CDR3; the missing end is completed from the germline J gene. The chain links TRBV20-1 to TRBJ2-7, with 8 bases aligning to TRBD2. There are 15 residues in the CDR3. Germline-derived CDR1 and CDR2 are DFQATT and SNEGSKA (reference sequence). The J segment lost 3 bases and the V segment lost 3 bases, leaving 10 bases of the junction unmatched. Partial CDR3 DNA: TGCAGTGCTAGTCCGTCGGTAGCGGGAAACTACGAG. Translation: CSASPSVAGNYE. The whole CDR3 sequence reads CSASPSVAGNYEQYF.

This clone was counted many times. CDR3 region: CSVENRDRGYEQYF. The part of the CDR3 DNA that was read is TGCAGCGTTGAGAACCGGGACAGAGGCTACGAG. The J gene is TRBJ2-7, the V gene TRBV29-1; 7 bases are shared with TRBD1. The read terminates 3 residues ahead of where the CDR3 ends, so the germline J gene completes it. From germline, CDR1 is SQVTM and CDR2 ANQGSEA. Trimming at V came to 3 bases and at J to 3 bases, leaving 8 bases not matched to a gene. There are 14 residues in the CDR3.

This clone was observed many times. The read falls 3 residues short of the CDR3 end, and the missing part is taken from the germline J gene. The chain carries TRBV7-4 and TRBJ2-7; D might be TRBD1 (6 bases). Trimming cost V 5 bases and J 5 bases, with 22 bases left between them. This CDR3 has 16 amino acids. The germline CDR1 and CDR2 sequences are SGHVT and SQSDAQ. CDR3 sequence: CASSGKGDGRTHEQYF. Incomplete CDR3 DNA: TGTGCCAGCAGCGGGAAGGGGGATGGCAGGACCCACGAG.

Comments on this clone: Since a far larger clone is one base different, this is likely a read error. The read terminates 3 residues before the CDR3 end, so the remaining end is supplied by the germline J gene. This chain links TRBV7-3 with TRBJ2-7; 7 bases map to TRBD1. The CDR3 totals 13 residues. CDR1 is SGHTA and CDR2 is FQGTGA in the germline V gene. CDR3 bases read: TGTTCCAGCAGCCGTAACGCAGGGGGCGAG. Its translation is CSSSRNAGGE. The full CDR3 sequence reads CSSSRNAGGEQYF.

This clone appeared many times. Sequencing ends 3 residues short of the CDR3 end; the germline J gene provides the rest. This chain joins TRBV10-3 and TRBJ2-7; 7 bases fit TRBD2. The J segment lost 2 bases and the V segment lost 2 bases, leaving 6 bases of the junction unmatched. This CDR3 has 15 amino acids. Germline-derived CDR1 and CDR2 are ENHRY and SYGVKD. Incomplete CDR3 DNA: TGTGCCATCAGTGAGCCGGGACTAAAAGCCTACGAG. Translation gives CAISEPGLKAYE. In full, the CDR3 reads CAISEPGLKAYEQYF.

This clone was seen ten or more times. The missing CDR3 end, 3 residues past where the read stops, is filled in from the germline J gene. The chain uses TRBV6-2 or TRBV6-3 and TRBJ2-1; 8 positions agree with TRBD2. Looked up from germline, CDR1 is MNHEY and CDR2 is SVGEGT. The trim removed 4 bases at V and 8 bases at J, leaving 13 bases unmatched. The CDR3 is 16 residues long. This CDR3 reads CASSSGRGGFMDEQFF. The DNA read from the CDR3 is TGTGCCAGCAGTTCCGGGAGGGGGGGGTTTATGGATGAG.

This clone was seen ten or more times. The read ends 3 residues shy of where the CDR3 ends; the end is completed using the germline J gene. The chain carries TRBV2 and TRBJ2-7; the D gene is possibly TRBD1 (5 bases). V was cut by 6 bases and J by 0 bases, with 18 bases left in between. Germline V CDR1 and CDR2: SNHLY, FYNNEI. The CDR3 is 16 amino acids. The CDR3 region is CASRLMPGPYSYEQYF. The CDR3 DNA, read in part, is TGTGCCAGCAGGCTTATGCCAGGGCCGTACTCCTACGAG.

This clone has ten or more counts. With the read ending 3 residues before the CDR3 end, the germline J gene is used to fill in that end. The gene calls are TRBV29-1 and TRBJ1-1; D is possibly TRBD1 (6 bases). Germline CDR1 reads SQVTM; CDR2 reads ANQGSEA. The CDR3 sequence is 13 residues long. V gave up 6 bases and J gave up 0 bases, with 11 bases separating them. This CDR3 reads CSVNRDLNTEAFF. The CDR3 DNA, read in part, is TGCAGCGTAAACAGGGATTTGAACACTGAA. Full variable domain (rest looked up from reference TRBV29-1 and TRBJ1-1): SAVISQKPSRDICQRGTSLTIQCQVDSQVTMMFWYRQQPGQSLTLIATANQGSEATYESGFVIDKFPISRPNLTFSTLTVSNMSPEDSSIYLCSVNRDLNTEAFFGQGTRLTVV.

This clone was observed at least ten times. The CDR3 extends 3 residues past the end of the read, so its final part is completed from the germline J gene. This rearrangement joins TRBV6-1 to TRBJ2-1; D gene ambiguous. Trimming stripped 1 base from V and 5 bases from J, with 6 bases between. The CDR3 totals 13 residues. CDR1 MNHNS and CDR2 SASEGT come from the germline V gene. CDR3: CASSEDRDNEQFF. Incomplete CDR3 DNA: TGTGCCAGCAGTGAAGACAGAGACAATGAG.